This record looks at one T cell receptor beta chain sequence and its context. The target antigen is unknown. Documented treatment: roughly 19 received Ad26.COV2.S at low or high dose, single or two shots; 5 received placebo; per-sample allocation not given. Specimens were obtained on day 63 following the first vaccine or placebo injection. This entry comes from a study of Ad26.COV2.S vaccination and SARS-CoV-2 variants. At the level of the study: Into the muscle, Ad26.COV2.S was dosed once or twice, 56 days apart. The study's findings and limits: Total T cell responses, in the TCR breadth and depth analyses, may have been underestimated. The study found similar non-spike TCR breadth in vaccine and placebo recipients. Substantial breadth was reportedly displayed by spike-specific CD8+ and CD4+ T cell responses after vaccination.

This CDR3 has 16 amino acids. CDR1 MNHEY and CDR2 SVGEGT come from the germline V gene. Trimming pared 0 bases from V and 5 bases from J, leaving 14 bases between. Generated by immunoSEQ multiplex PCR, the TCRdb table keeps only in-frame clones and is missing some. The sample contains hundreds of thousands of clones, 70% to 90% of which appear only once. The J gene is TRBJ1-5, the V gene TRBV6-2 or TRBV6-3; possible D gene TRBD1, 5 bases. This specimen was peripheral blood, taken in a trial of Ad26.COV2.S vaccine versus placebo. This TCR derives from a person aged 18-65 years who received the Ad26.COV2.S COVID-19 vaccine or a placebo. CDR3 nucleotide sequence: TGTGCCAGCAGTTACTCGAGTTGGGGCCCCCATCAGCCCCAGCATTTT. Translating gives CASSYSSWGPHQPQHF.